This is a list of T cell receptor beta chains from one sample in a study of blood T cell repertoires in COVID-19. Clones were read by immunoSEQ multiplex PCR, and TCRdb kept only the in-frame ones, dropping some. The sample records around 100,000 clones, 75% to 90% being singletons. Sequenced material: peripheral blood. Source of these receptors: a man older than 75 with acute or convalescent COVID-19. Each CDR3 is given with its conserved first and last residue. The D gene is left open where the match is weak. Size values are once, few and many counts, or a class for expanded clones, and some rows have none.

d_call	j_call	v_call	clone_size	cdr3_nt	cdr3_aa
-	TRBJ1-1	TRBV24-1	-	TGTGCCACCAGTGGGCCAGGGGTGAACACTGAAGCTTTCTTT	CATSGPGVNTEAFF
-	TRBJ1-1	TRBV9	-	TGTGCCAGCAGCGTAGGAGGAGGGAGTGAAGCTTTCTTT	CASSVGGGSEAFF
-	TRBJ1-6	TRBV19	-	TGTGCCAGTAGTCCCCTAACGACGGGGTCTGGGTCACCCCTCCACTTT	CASSPLTTGSGSPLHF
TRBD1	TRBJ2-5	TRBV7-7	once	TGTGCCAGCAGCTTATACGGCCAGGGGGCCTGGGAGACCCAGTACTTC	CASSLYGQGAWETQYF
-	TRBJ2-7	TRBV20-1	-	TGCAGTGCTAGTGAGTCCGGCGGGACCCATTCCTACGAGCAGTACTTC	CSASESGGTHSYEQYF
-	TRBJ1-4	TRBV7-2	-	TGTGCCAGCAGCTTGGGTCGGGTTGGTGAAAAACTGTTTTTT	CASSLGRVGEKLFF
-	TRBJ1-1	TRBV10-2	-	TGCGCCAGCAGTGTTGGAGAAAACACTGAAGCTTTCTTT	CASSVGENTEAFF
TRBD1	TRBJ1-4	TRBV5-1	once	TGCGCCAGCAGGCCCCAGGGGGCCATTGAAAAACTGTTTTTT	CASRPQGAIEKLFF
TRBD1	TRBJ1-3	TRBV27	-	TGTGCCAGCGGCAGGGGGCGATCCGGAAACACCATATATTTT	CASGRGRSGNTIYF
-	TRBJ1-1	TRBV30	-	TGTGCCTGGACGGGTATGAAAACTGAAGCTTTCTTT	CAWTGMKTEAFF
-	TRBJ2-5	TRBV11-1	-	TGTGCCAGCAGCTTCGGGGGGCAGGTTGGAGAGACCCAGTACTTC	CASSFGGQVGETQYF
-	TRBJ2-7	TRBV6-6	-	TGTGCCAGCAGACCCAACCAGGGGTCGGGGGAGCAGTACTTC	CASRPNQGSGEQYF
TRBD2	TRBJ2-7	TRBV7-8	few	TGTGCCAGCAGCCCGCAACTAGCGGGAGGGAACGAGCAGTACTTC	CASSPQLAGGNEQYF
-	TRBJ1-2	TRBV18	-	TGTGCCAGCTCACCAGGAGACAGGAGCTATGGCTACACCTTC	CASSPGDRSYGYTF
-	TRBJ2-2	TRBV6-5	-	TGTGCCACCGAAGCCTTTGGGAACACCGGGGAGCTGTTTTTT	CATEAFGNTGELFF
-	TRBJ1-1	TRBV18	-	TGTGCCAGCTCGCCCTACAGGGCTGGCACTGAAGCTTTCTTT	CASSPYRAGTEAFF
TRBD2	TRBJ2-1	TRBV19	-	TGTGCCAGTAGTCCGGGACTAGCTAGGGAGCAGTTCTTC	CASSPGLAREQFF
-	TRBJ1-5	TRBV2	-	TGTGCCAGCAGTGCAGGGGCAAGGGACAATCAGCCCCAGCATTTT	CASSAGARDNQPQHF
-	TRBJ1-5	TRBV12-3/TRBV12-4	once	TGTGCCAGCAGTTGGACTAATCAGCCCCAGCATTTT	CASSWTNQPQHF
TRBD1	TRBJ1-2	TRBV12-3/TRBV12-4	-	TGTGCCAGCAGACTTGACAGGGTGAGAGACTACACCTTC	CASRLDRVRDYTF
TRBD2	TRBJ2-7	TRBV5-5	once	TGTGCCAGCAGCTTGATGGCTAGCGGGAGCCTGTTCGCCTACGAGCAGTACTTC	CASSLMASGSLFAYEQYF
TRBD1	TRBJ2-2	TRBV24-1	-	TGTGCCACCAAGGACAGGGGGACCGGGGAGCTGTTTTTT	CATKDRGTGELFF
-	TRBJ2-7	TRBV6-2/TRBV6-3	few	TGTGCCAGCAGTCTACCCAGGACAGCCTCCTACGAGCAGTACTTC	CASSLPRTASYEQYF
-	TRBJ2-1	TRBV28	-	TGTGCCAGCAGTCCAGAATCCTACAATGAGCAGTTCTTC	CASSPESYNEQFF